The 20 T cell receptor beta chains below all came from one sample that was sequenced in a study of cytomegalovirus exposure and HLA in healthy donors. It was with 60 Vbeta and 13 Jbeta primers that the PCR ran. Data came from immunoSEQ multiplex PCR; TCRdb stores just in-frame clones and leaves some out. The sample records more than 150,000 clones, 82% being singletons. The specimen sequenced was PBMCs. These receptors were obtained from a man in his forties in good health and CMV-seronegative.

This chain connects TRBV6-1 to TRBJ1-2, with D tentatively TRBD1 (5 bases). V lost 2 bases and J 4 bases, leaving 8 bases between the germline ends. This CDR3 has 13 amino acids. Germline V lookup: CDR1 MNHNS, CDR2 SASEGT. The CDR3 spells CASSEWGSYGYTF. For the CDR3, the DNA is TGTGCCAGCAGTGAATGGGGCAGCTATGGCTACACCTTC.

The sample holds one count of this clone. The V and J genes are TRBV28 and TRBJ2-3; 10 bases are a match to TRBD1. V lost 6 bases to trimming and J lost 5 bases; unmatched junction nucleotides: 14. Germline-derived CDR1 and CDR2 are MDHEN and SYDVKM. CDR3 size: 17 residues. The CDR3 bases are TGTGCCAGCAGCGGAGAAATAAGACAGGGGGCAGGAGATACGCAGTATTTT. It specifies CASSGEIRQGAGDTQYF.

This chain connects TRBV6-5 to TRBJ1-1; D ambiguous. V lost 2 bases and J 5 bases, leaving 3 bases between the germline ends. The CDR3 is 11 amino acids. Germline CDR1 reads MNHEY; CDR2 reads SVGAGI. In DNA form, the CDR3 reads TGTGCCAGCAGTTACGAGACTGAAGCTTTCTTT. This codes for CASSYETEAFF.

CDR3 nucleotides: TGTGCCAGCAGCGTGAGCGGGGGGGTAGTCTACGAGCAGTACTTC. Translation gives CASSVSGGVVYEQYF. The rearrangement links TRBV9 to TRBJ2-7, with 10 nucleotides matching TRBD2. Germline V gene data show CDR1 as SGDLS and CDR2 as YYNGEE. J lost 3 bases, V lost 2 bases, and 5 bases had no gene match. The CDR3 consists of 15 residues.

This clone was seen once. The CDR3 reads CASSSGWDRPYEQYF. The CDR3 region has the DNA TGTGCCAGCAGCTCTGGTTGGGACAGGCCCTACGAGCAGTACTTC. The rearrangement uses TRBV7-9 and TRBJ2-7, with 8 bases lining up with TRBD1. Germline V gene data show CDR1 as SEHNR and CDR2 as FQNEAQ (reference sequence). V shed 4 bases and J 2 bases; nucleotides not matched to a gene: 7. The CDR3 covers 15 residues.

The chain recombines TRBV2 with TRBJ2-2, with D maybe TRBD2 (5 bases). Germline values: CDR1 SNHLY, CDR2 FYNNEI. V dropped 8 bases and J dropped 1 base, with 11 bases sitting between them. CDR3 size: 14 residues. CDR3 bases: TGTGCCAGCGCGAAGGGAGAGAACACCGGGGAGCTGTTTTTT. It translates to CASAKGENTGELFF. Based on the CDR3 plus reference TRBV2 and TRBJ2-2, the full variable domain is EPEVTQTPSHQVTQMGQEVILRCVPISNHLYFYWYRQILGQKVEFLVSFYNNEISEKSEIFDDQFSVERPDGSNFTLKIRSTKLEDSAMYFCASAKGENTGELFFGEGSRLTVL.

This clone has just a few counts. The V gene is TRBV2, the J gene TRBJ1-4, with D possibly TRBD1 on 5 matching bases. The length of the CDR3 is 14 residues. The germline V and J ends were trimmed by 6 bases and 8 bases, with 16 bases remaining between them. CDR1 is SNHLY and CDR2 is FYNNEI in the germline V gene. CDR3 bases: TGTGCCAGCAGGTCGGCGGGGGAATCGGAAAAACTGTTTTTT. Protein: CASRSAGESEKLFF.

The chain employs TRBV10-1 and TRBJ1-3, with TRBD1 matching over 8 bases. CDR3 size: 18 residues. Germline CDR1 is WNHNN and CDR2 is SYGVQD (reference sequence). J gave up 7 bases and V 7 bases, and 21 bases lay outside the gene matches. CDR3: CASTWALSRETGVNTIYF. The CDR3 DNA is TGCGCCAGCACGTGGGCACTGAGTCGTGAGACAGGGGTTAACACCATATATTTT.

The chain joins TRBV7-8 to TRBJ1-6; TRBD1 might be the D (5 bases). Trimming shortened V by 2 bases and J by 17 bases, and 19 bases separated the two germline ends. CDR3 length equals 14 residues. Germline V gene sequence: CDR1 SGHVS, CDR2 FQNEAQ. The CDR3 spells CASSLSFRAPGFHF. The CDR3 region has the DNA TGTGCCAGCAGCTTAAGTTTCAGGGCCCCCGGCTTCCACTTT.

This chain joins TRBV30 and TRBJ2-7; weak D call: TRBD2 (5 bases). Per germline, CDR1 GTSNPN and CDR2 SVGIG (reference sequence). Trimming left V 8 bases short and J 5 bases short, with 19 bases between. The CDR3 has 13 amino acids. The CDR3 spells CAAGHPDKNEQYF. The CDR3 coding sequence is TGTGCCGCGGGCCACCCCGACAAGAACGAGCAGTACTTC.

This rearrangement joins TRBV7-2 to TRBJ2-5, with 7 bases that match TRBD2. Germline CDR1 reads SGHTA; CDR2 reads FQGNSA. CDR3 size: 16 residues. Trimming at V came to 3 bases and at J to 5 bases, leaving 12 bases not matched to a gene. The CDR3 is CASSLGGSGGGETQYF. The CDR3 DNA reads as TGTGCCAGCAGCTTGGGGGGGTCGGGGGGTGGGGAGACCCAGTACTTC.

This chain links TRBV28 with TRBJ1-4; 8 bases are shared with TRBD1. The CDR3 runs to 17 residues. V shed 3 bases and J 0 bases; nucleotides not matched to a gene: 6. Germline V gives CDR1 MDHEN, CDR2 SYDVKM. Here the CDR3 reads CASSLPGTGATNEKLFF. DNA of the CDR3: TGTGCCAGCAGTTTGCCCGGGACAGGTGCAACTAATGAAAAACTGTTTTTT.

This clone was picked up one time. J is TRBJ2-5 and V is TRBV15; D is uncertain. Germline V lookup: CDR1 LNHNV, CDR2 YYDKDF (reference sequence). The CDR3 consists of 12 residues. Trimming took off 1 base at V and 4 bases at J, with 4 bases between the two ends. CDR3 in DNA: TGTGCCACCAGCAGAGGGAGAGAGACCCAGTACTTC. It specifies CATSRGRETQYF. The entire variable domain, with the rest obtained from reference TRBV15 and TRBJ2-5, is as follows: DAMVIQNPRYQVTQFGKPVTLSCSQTLNHNVMYWYQQKSSQAPKLLFHYYDKDFNNEADTPDNFQSRRPNTSFCFLDIRSPGLGDTAMYLCATSRGRETQYFGPGTRLLVL.

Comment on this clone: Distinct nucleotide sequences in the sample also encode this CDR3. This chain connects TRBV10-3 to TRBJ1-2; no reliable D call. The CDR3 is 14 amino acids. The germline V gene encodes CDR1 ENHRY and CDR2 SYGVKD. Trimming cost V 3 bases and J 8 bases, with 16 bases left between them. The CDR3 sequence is CAISDLEDSEGYTF. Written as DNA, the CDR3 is TGTGCCATCAGTGACCTCGAAGACTCGGAGGGCTACACCTTC.

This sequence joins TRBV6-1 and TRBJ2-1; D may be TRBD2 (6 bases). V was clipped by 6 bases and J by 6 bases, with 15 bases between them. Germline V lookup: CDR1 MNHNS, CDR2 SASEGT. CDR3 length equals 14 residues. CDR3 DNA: TGTGCCAGCAGCGAGGGGCTACTAGCCAATGAGCAGTTCTTC. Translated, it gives CASSEGLLANEQFF.

CDR3 region: CATSKGFSYEQYF. CDR3 sequence (DNA): TGTGCCACCAGCAAGGGGTTCTCCTACGAGCAGTACTTC. V and J are TRBV15 and TRBJ2-7; perhaps TRBD1 as D (5 bases). V gave up 4 bases and J gave up 0 bases, with 7 bases separating them. The germline V gene has CDR1 LNHNV and CDR2 YYDKDF (reference sequence). CDR3 length equals 13 residues.

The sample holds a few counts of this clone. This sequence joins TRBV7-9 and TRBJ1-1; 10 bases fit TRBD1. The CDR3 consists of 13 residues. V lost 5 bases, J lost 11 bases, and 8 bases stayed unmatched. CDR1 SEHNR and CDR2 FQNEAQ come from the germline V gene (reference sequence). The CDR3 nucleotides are TGTGCCAGCAGCCCAGGACAGGGGGAAAAGGCTTTCTTT. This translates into CASSPGQGEKAFF.

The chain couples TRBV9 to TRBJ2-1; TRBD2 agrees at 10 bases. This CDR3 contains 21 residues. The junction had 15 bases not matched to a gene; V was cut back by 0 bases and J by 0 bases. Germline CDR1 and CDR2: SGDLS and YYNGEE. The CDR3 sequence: CASSVDRRASGGLFSYNEQFF. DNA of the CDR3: TGTGCCAGCAGCGTAGATCGTAGGGCTAGCGGGGGCCTATTCTCCTACAATGAGCAGTTCTTC.

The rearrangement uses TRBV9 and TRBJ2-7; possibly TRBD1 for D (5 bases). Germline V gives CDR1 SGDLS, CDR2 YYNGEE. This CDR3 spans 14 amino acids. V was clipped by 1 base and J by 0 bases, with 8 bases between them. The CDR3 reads CASSVTTDSYEQYF. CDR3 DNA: TGTGCCAGCAGCGTAACGACAGACTCCTACGAGCAGTACTTC.

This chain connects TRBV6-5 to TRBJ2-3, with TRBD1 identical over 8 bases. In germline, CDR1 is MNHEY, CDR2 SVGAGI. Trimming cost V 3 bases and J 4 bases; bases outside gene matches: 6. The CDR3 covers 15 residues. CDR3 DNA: TGTGCCAGCAGTTATACAGGGGGACGTTCAGATACGCAGTATTTT. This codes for CASSYTGGRSDTQYF.